The 25 T cell receptor beta chains below all came from one sample that was sequenced in a study of T cells after yellow fever vaccination. TCRdb itself ran the 5' RACE reads through MiXCR, one entry per CDR3 protein. The sample has 450,000 to 600,000 distinct CDR3 sequences, 17% seen once; the top ten hold 17%. The sample consisted of PBMCs, taken 4 to 6 days after the first yellow fever vaccination. The receptors here all came from a man in his late teens or twenties who received the YFV17D yellow fever vaccine.

V and J are TRBV10-3 and TRBJ2-3; 7 bases fit TRBD1. The germline gives CDR1 ENHRY, CDR2 SYGVKD. With V trimmed by 1 base and J by 1 base, 2 bases remained unmatched. The CDR3 loop spans 15 amino acids. In nucleotides, the CDR3 is TGTGCCATCAGTGAGTTTGGGACAGGCACAGATACGCAGTATTTT. Residues: CAISEFGTGTDTQYF.

This clonotype came up a few times. V gene TRBV27 combines with J gene TRBJ2-3; 9 nucleotides align to TRBD2. The germline CDR1 and CDR2 sequences are MNHEY and SMNVEV (reference sequence). The CDR3 consists of 15 residues. The V and J ends lost 6 bases and 1 base, in that order; junction bases with no gene match: 5. Here the CDR3 reads CASSPGTSRTDTQYF. The CDR3 DNA sequence: TGTGCCAGCAGCCCCGGGACTAGCCGCACAGATACGCAGTATTTT.

The sample holds a few counts of this clonotype. J is TRBJ1-2 and V is TRBV20-1; D is possibly TRBD1 (5 bases). Germline V gene lookup returns CDR1 DFQATT and CDR2 SNEGSKA (reference sequence). Trimming removed 3 bases at V and 7 bases at J, with 9 bases between. The CDR3 covers 11 residues. The CDR3 region is CSARRGFGYTF. In nucleotides, the CDR3 is TGCAGTGCTAGGCGGGGCTTTGGCTACACCTTC.

This sequence joins TRBV29-1 and TRBJ1-1; the D gene is possibly TRBD1 (6 bases). The CDR3 totals 13 residues. Germline V lookup: CDR1 SQVTM, CDR2 ANQGSEA. Trimming left V 0 bases short and J 4 bases short, with 9 bases between. The CDR3 loop is CSVEDARGTEAFF. For the CDR3, the DNA is TGCAGCGTTGAAGATGCCAGGGGCACTGAAGCTTTCTTT.

This clonotype is a singleton in its sample. This sequence joins TRBV5-1 and TRBJ1-6, with D possibly matching TRBD1 (5 bases). The CDR3 sequence is 14 residues long. Trimming stripped 5 bases from V and 5 bases from J, with 11 bases between. Germline V gene data show CDR1 as SGHRS and CDR2 as YFSETQ. The DNA for the CDR3 is TGCGCCAGCAGAGGGGCGCGTAATAATTCACCCCTCCACTTT. Protein: CASRGARNNSPLHF.

This clonotype was detected a few times. This chain links TRBV5-1 with TRBJ2-1; 10 nucleotides match TRBD1. CDR3 size: 16 residues. V dropped 0 bases and J dropped 7; count of bases not matched to a gene: 7. The germline gives CDR1 SGHRS, CDR2 YFSETQ. CDR3 DNA: TGCGCCAGCAGCTTGGAGCCGGGACAGGGGTTGAATGAGCAGTTCTTC. This gives the protein CASSLEPGQGLNEQFF. Filled out from reference TRBV5-1 and TRBJ2-1, the complete variable domain reads KAGVTQTPRYLIKTRGQQVTLSCSPISGHRSVSWYQQTPGQGLQFLFEYFSETQRNKGNFPGRFSGRQFSNSRSEMNVSTLELGDSALYLCASSLEPGQGLNEQFFGPGTRLTVL.

The chain recombines TRBV5-5 with TRBJ2-1; TRBD2 agrees at 11 bases. The junction had 7 bases not matched to a gene; V was cut back by 2 bases and J by 6 bases. The CDR3 spans 16 residues. In germline, CDR1 is SGHKS, CDR2 YYEKEE (reference sequence). CDR3 nucleotide sequence: TGTGCCAGCAGCTTCCGACTAGCGGGGTTCTCCAATGAGCAGTTCTTC. This sequence encodes CASSFRLAGFSNEQFF.

There are a few counts of this clonotype. The chain links TRBV11-3 to TRBJ2-5, with D perhaps TRBD2 (6 bases). Germline lookup yields CDR1 SGHNT and CDR2 YENEEA. V gave up 8 bases and J gave up 0 bases, with 19 bases separating them. The CDR3 consists of 16 residues. The CDR3 DNA is TGTGCCAGCCACTCCCACTGGCTAGCGAACCAAGAGACCCAGTACTTC. The encoded protein is CASHSHWLANQETQYF.

This clonotype was seen a few times. The rearrangement uses TRBV9 and TRBJ2-6; D is unclear. The CDR3 runs to 14 residues. Germline CDR1 is SGDLS and CDR2 is YYNGEE. Trimming removed 3 bases at V and 4 bases at J, with 8 bases between. Here the CDR3 reads CASSAHLGANVLTF. In DNA, the CDR3 is TGTGCCAGCAGCGCACATCTGGGGGCCAACGTCCTGACTTTC.

This chain connects TRBV10-3 to TRBJ2-1, with D maybe TRBD2 (5 bases). Germline CDR1 reads ENHRY; CDR2 reads SYGVKD. With 2 bases removed from V and 8 bases from J, the gap between germline ends came to 10 bases. This CDR3 region has 13 residues. In DNA, the CDR3 is TGTGCCATCAGTGAGCCCCCCGGGGATGAGCAGTTCTTC. Translating gives CAISEPPGDEQFF.

This chain joins TRBV7-2 and TRBJ2-3; 11 bases map to TRBD2. Germline-derived CDR1 and CDR2 are SGHTA and FQGNSA. V gave up 7 bases and J gave up 5 bases; unmatched junction bases: 11. CDR3 length equals 16 residues. CDR3 in DNA: TGTGCCAGCAAACAGGCCCTAGCGGGGGGTGGAGATACGCAGTATTTT. Amino acids: CASKQALAGGGDTQYF.

The chain combines TRBV15 with TRBJ2-1; 9 positions agree with TRBD2. Germline V gives CDR1 LNHNV, CDR2 YYDKDF (reference sequence). V dropped 5 bases and J dropped 6; count of bases not matched to a gene: 11. The CDR3 loop spans 16 amino acids. CDR3 sequence: CATSLGGGGAINEQFF. CDR3 nucleotides: TGTGCCACCAGCCTAGGGGGCGGGGGGGCAATCAATGAGCAGTTCTTC.

This clonotype has at least ten counts. This sequence joins TRBV28 and TRBJ2-2; 7 bases agree with TRBD2. V dropped 6 bases and J dropped 0; count of bases not matched to a gene: 4. Germline V lookup: CDR1 MDHEN, CDR2 SYDVKM. The CDR3 is 15 residues long. CDR3: CASSRTSANTGELFF. The CDR3 bases are TGTGCCAGCAGCCGCACTAGCGCGAACACCGGGGAGCTGTTTTTT.

This clonotype occurred many times. The chain joins TRBV5-6 to TRBJ1-1; no clear D. V dropped 2 bases and J dropped 1 base, with 9 bases sitting between them. The CDR3 length is 14 residues. Germline V lookup: CDR1 SGHDT, CDR2 YYEEEE. The CDR3 sequence is CASSFGYPNTEAFF. CDR3 bases: TGTGCCAGCAGCTTCGGATACCCGAACACTGAAGCTTTCTTT.

This clonotype was counted only a few times. Written as DNA, the CDR3 is TGTGCCAGCAGCGTAGGGGCGGCGGGTATCTACAATGAGCAGTTCTTC. Translated, it gives CASSVGAAGIYNEQFF. V is TRBV9 and J is TRBJ2-1; D is perhaps TRBD2 (5 bases). The CDR3 runs to 16 residues. V lost 0 bases to trimming and J lost 3 bases, with 13 bases between them. The V gene's germline CDR1 is SGDLS and CDR2 YYNGEE. The complete variable domain, with remaining parts taken from reference TRBV9 and TRBJ2-1, reads DSGVTQTPKHLITATGQRVTLRCSPRSGDLSVYWYQQSLDQGLQFLIQYYNGEERAKGNILERFSAQQFPDLHSELNLSSLELGDSALYFCASSVGAAGIYNEQFFGPGTRLTVL.

The chain links TRBV11-1 to TRBJ2-2; D is ambiguous. Germline CDR1 is SGHAT and CDR2 is FQDESV (reference sequence). This CDR3 comprises 13 residues. The ends were cut back, 4 bases at V and 6 bases at J, with 9 bases in the middle. CDR3 bases: TGTGCCAGCAGCTCCGATAGCCCCGGGGAGCTGTTTTTT. Amino acid sequence: CASSSDSPGELFF.

This clonotype was counted a few times. The chain uses TRBV5-1 and TRBJ1-5; perhaps TRBD1 as D (5 bases). There are 16 residues in the CDR3. V was clipped by 4 bases and J by 5 bases, with 19 bases between them. The germline gives CDR1 SGHRS, CDR2 YFSETQ. This CDR3 is CASSRGPTAPHQPQHF. The DNA for the CDR3 is TGCGCCAGCAGCCGGGGACCCACGGCCCCCCATCAGCCCCAGCATTTT. Filled out from reference TRBV5-1 and TRBJ1-5, the complete variable domain reads KAGVTQTPRYLIKTRGQQVTLSCSPISGHRSVSWYQQTPGQGLQFLFEYFSETQRNKGNFPGRFSGRQFSNSRSEMNVSTLELGDSALYLCASSRGPTAPHQPQHFGDGTRLSIL.

This clonotype has more than one count but fewer than ten. The rearrangement uses TRBV5-1 and TRBJ2-5; 12 bases align to TRBD2. The CDR3 spans 16 residues. CDR1 is SGHRS, CDR2 YFSETQ, per germline. Unmatched junction bases numbered 8, after V lost 4 bases and J lost 4 bases. CDR3 nucleotides: TGCGCCAGCAGCACCCTAGCGGGGGGGAACGGAGAGACCCAGTACTTC. Its translation: CASSTLAGGNGETQYF.

This clonotype showed up many times. The chain recombines TRBV11-2 with TRBJ2-2; D is unclear. The CDR3 runs 15 residues. Germline CDR1 is SGHAT and CDR2 is FQNNGV. Trimming stripped 1 base from V and 3 bases from J, with 9 bases between. The CDR3 DNA reads as TGTGCCAGCAGCTTAGTGTATGGCTACACCGGGGAGCTGTTTTTT. Amino acid sequence: CASSLVYGYTGELFF.

The rearrangement uses TRBV15 and TRBJ1-5; 10 positions match TRBD1. Germline CDR1 and CDR2: LNHNV and YYDKDF (reference sequence). Losses at the gene ends were 4 bases for V and 5 bases for J; bases not matched to a gene: 2. The CDR3 runs 14 residues. CDR3 sequence reads: CATSTGTGDQPQHF. The CDR3 DNA reads TGTGCCACCAGCACCGGGACAGGGGATCAGCCCCAGCATTTT.

The sample holds a few counts of this clonotype. V gene TRBV7-9 combines with J gene TRBJ1-5; possibly TRBD1 for D (5 bases). The V end was cut by 1 base, the J end by 6 bases, with 16 bases between. Germline lookup yields CDR1 SEHNR and CDR2 FQNEAQ (reference sequence). This CDR3 comprises 16 residues. The CDR3: CASSLVGRGVSQPQHF. CDR3 bases: TGTGCCAGCAGCTTAGTGGGCAGAGGGGTAAGTCAGCCCCAGCATTTT.

V usage is TRBV19 and J usage is TRBJ1-2, with D hard to call. The CDR3 runs 13 residues. CDR1 and CDR2 (germline): LNHDA, SQIVND (reference sequence). V lost 6 bases and J lost 8, with 16 bases in between. The CDR3, as DNA: TGTGCCAGTAGAGGATTGAGGTTGAGCGGCTACACCTTC. Amino acid sequence: CASRGLRLSGYTF.

The rearrangement joins TRBV7-2 to TRBJ2-6, with TRBD1 matching over 8 bases. The CDR3 has 17 amino acids. With V trimmed by 5 bases and J by 10 bases, 16 bases remained unmatched. Germline values: CDR1 SGHTA, CDR2 FQGNSA. CDR3 in amino acids: CASSRRGTGDRRNVLTF. CDR3 DNA sequence: TGTGCCAGCAGCCGACGAGGGACAGGAGATCGTCGTAACGTCCTGACTTTC. The full variable domain, completed using reference TRBV7-2 and TRBJ2-6, is GAGVSQSPSNKVTEKGKDVELRCDPISGHTALYWYRQSLGQGLEFLIYFQGNSAPDKSGLPSDRFSAERTGGSVSTLTIQRTQQEDSAVYLCASSRRGTGDRRNVLTFGAGSRLTVL.

This clonotype was seen a handful of times. The gene calls are TRBV6-1 and TRBJ1-1; 11 nucleotides match TRBD1. The trim removed 5 bases at V and 4 bases at J, leaving 6 bases unmatched. The CDR3 covers 15 residues. Germline V gene data show CDR1 as MNHNS and CDR2 as SASEGT. The CDR3 DNA sequence: TGTGCCAGCAGTCAACCGGGACAGGGGGGCACTGAAGCTTTCTTT. It encodes CASSQPGQGGTEAFF.

This clonotype has more than one count but fewer than ten. The V and J genes are TRBV29-1 and TRBJ1-5; TRBD1 might be the D (5 bases). V was cut by 8 bases and J by 0 bases, with 11 bases left in between. The CDR3 spans 13 residues. Per the germline V gene, CDR1 is SQVTM and CDR2 is ANQGSEA. Here the CDR3 DNA reads TGCAGCTTAACACAGGATAGCAATCAGCCCCAGCATTTT. It specifies CSLTQDSNQPQHF.